This T cell receptor (beta chain) was found in a study of lymphopenia after photon versus proton radiotherapy. Findings of the study overall: Better survival with proton therapy was suggested as possible, not demonstrated. Photon-treated patients lost naive T cells and TCR diversity; proton-treated stayed stable. In patients who died, overall survival fell as post-nadir TCR diversity dropped more.

The CDR3 has 13 residues. V shed 1 base and J shed 3 bases, with 7 bases lying between them. Looked up from germline, CDR1 is MNHEY and CDR2 is SMNVEV (reference sequence). With regard to this clone: The antigen is unknown.

The data were produced by immunoSEQ multiplex PCR, yet TCRdb's version contains in-frame clones alone and is incomplete. The sample consists of 150,000 to 200,000 clones, about 88% of them appearing once. This chain links TRBV27 with TRBJ2-7; tentative D call: TRBD2 (5 bases). This TCR came from a man aged 45-60 years with gastric cancer. The source was peripheral blood, collected from a patient treated with photon-based radiotherapy. The chain's CDR3 is CASSLWGDYEQYF. CDR3 DNA: TGTGCCAGCAGTTTATGGGGAGACTACGAGCAGTACTTC.